The sequence of this T cell receptor beta chain was determined in a study of regulatory T cells in long-lasting Graves disease. For the study at large: Over 5 years of antithyroid drugs plus positive TSH receptor antibodies defined persistent Graves' disease.

Time point described: persistent/refractory GD, antithyroid drugs over 5 years with positive TRAb. The authors made the TCR library using RNA they extracted from PBMCs. Patients came from an endocrinology department in Xi'an, China. CDR3 length: 14 amino acids. V dropped 1 base and J dropped 6 bases, with 13 bases sitting between them. Germline assignment: CDR1 SGHAT and CDR2 FQNNGV. This clonotype has ten or more counts. What it binds is not known. For TCR beta, libraries came from iRepertoire HTBI primers and Arm-PCR of CDR3 regions. TCRdb redid the calling of the multiplex PCR reads with MiXCR, one entry per CDR3 protein. Here the sample spans 300,000 to 400,000 distinct CDR3 sequences, around 20% being singletons. General observations from the study: The study found TRBV28, TRBJ1-2 and TRBJ2-5 favored in persistent disease.

The source was peripheral blood mononuclear cells (PBMCs), collected when the disease was refractory, from a patient treated with antithyroid drugs. The chain is built from TRBV11-2 and TRBJ2-7; possible D gene TRBD2, 7 bases. The sequence derives from a female donor with Graves disease. The DNA of the CDR3 is TGTGCCAGCAGCTTAGTTAGGGGGAGGGCCGAGCAGTACTTC. Translating it yields CASSLVRGRAEQYF.